One T cell receptor (beta chain) is described in this entry. Its cognate antigen has yet to be identified. Nothing much larger sits one base from this clone, and base qualities are not available. This record comes from a study of blood T cells in healthy people across ages (dated by TCRdb to between 2014 and 2017). Notes on the research overall: In model experiments, roughly one uniquely barcoded TCR beta cDNA molecule per two T cells was captured by template switching. Using deep sequencing normalized with unique cDNA molecular identifiers, the study measured how TCR beta repertoire diversity changes with age. The donors were split into four age groups: young (average 16 years), middle-aged (about 40), aged (roughly 65) and long-lived (roughly 77). Using the same blood draw, the study looked at two additional independent replicas of 1 million unique cDNA reads for two donors, one aged 18 to 30 and the other aged 80 or older.

Systemically healthy Caucasian individuals from Russia, about 38 in total and aged about 6 to 95 years, were included as donors. About 9.8 milliliters of peripheral blood were drawn from each donor into EDTA-treated Vacutainer tubes. Ficoll-Paque density-gradient centrifugation was used to isolate PBMCs, with at least 7 million per sample. Total RNA, at least 6 micrograms per sample, was extracted from PBMCs with Trizol reagent. The percentages of naive CD45RAhigh/CD27high T cells were determined by flow cytometry on a PBMC aliquot from every donor. The research as a whole found: Estimates of total diversity based on one million sequenced T cells were regarded as lower bounds and as underestimates. A strong correlation was found between observed TCR beta diversity and the percentage of naive T cells measured by flow cytometry. As age increased, observed TCR beta diversity per million T cells dropped in a roughly linear way, and a significant reduction was already evident by age about 40. Conclusive comparison of naive and antigen-experienced compartments was prevented by the profiling of bulk unsorted PBMCs. Because donor CMV infection status was unknown, age-related changes in expanded clonotypes were potentially confounded. Compared with the aged group, the long-lived group had more naive CD4+ T cells, fewer expanded clones and increased TCR diversity, a pattern suggesting age selection.

For CDR1 and CDR2, the germline V gene lists MDHEN and SYDVKM. Deletion took 8 bases off V and 2 bases off J, with a span of 16 bases between the germline ends. The cysteine opens and the phenylalanine closes a CDR3 of 14 amino acids. The read is trimmed to its CDR3 DNA, 42 bases read in frame from base 1. Receptor amplification or capture employed 5' RACE. Sequenced using an Illumina HiSeq 2500. The second PCR ran for about 7 to 11 cycles and used a J-beta primer mix along with a sample-barcoded 5' primer. Each TCR beta cDNA molecule received a unique molecular identifier from a template-switch 5' adaptor carrying 12 random nucleotides. Each sample yielded at least 3 million CDR3-containing paired-end reads. The Mint cDNA synthesis kit, primed by a TRBC-specific oligonucleotide, was used to synthesize first-strand cDNA from all RNA. All cDNA was treated with uracil-DNA glycosylase and then went through a first 18-cycle PCR with the universal primers M1SS and BC2_uni_R. In the original analysis: For normalization, 1 million high-quality reads, each with a distinct molecular identifier, were randomly selected from each sample. Reads with shared molecular identifiers were discarded instead of being binned into consensus sequences. MiTCR, with a Q25 quality threshold and the strictest error-elimination algorithm, was used for CDR3 identification, clonotype clustering and error correction. A nonparametric unseen species model with Euler transformation was used to estimate lower-bound total TCR beta diversity. TCRdb took the public reads, trimmed them with fastp at Q25, ran MiXCR for clone calling and kept in-frame beta chains. Entries are consolidated by CDR3 protein sequence, retaining the most common genes and DNA. TCRdb, rather than the study authors, made the V and J calls. In this sample the table shows hundreds of thousands of distinct CDR3 sequences, about 26% of which occur a single time. The ten largest make up about 2.9% of the sample.

These data were also reused for a study on T cells of mothers and their children. The second study's authors report: Nine systemically healthy Caucasian individuals served as donors, namely three mothers together with their six children. cDNA synthesis consumed the entire amount of extracted RNA, loaded at approximately 1.6 ug RNA in each 15 ul reaction. In the second PCR, the M1S primer introduced both the sample barcodes and 2-4 random nucleotides. Each mother yielded over 8 million TCR beta CDR3 reads and each child 2.5 million to 3.5 million reads. TCR recombination output is similarly shaped by thymic selection in related and unrelated pairs, with a minor effect exerted by inherited differences. Normalized repertoire overlap was always found to be slightly, but never significantly, higher in related mother-child pairs than in unrelated mother-child pairs. With a sensitivity of approximately 100 clones per million clonotypes, no persistent microchimeric T cell clones were detected. To look for features that set related mother-child pairs apart from unrelated individuals, the researchers ran deep NGS to compare the TCR beta repertoires of mothers and children. On average, the children were about 10 +/- 4 years old, while the mothers were about 37 +/- 4 years old. After adapter ligation was performed with NEBNext reagents, the libraries were sequenced on an Illumina HiSeq 2000 with 100+100 nt paired-end reads. To prevent cross-contamination, the mother and child libraries were prepared one month apart and sequenced in separate runs. For each donor, between about 450,000 and 2,300,000 distinct TCR beta clonotypes were identified. Naive TCR beta clonotypes were estimated from low-frequency clonotypes matched to each donor's FACS-determined naive share, without sorting.

Sample: blood. The receptor was derived from a boy aged 5-17 years in good health. Rearrangement joined TRBV28 to TRBJ2-7, and perhaps TRBD2 as D gene, on 6 matching bases. In nucleotide form, the sequence is TGTGCCAGCCAAACTGCCGGGGAGGCCTACGAGCAGTACTTC. Protein translation: CASQTAGEAYEQYF.